This TCR beta chain emerged from a study of Ad26.COV2.S vaccination and SARS-CoV-2 variants. About the research overall: Donor had been placed in the Ad26.COV2.S arm of the COV1001 trial. Ad26.COV2.S shots went into the muscle once or twice, 56 days apart. Study findings and constraints: Measurement of non-spike TCR breadth gave similar results in vaccine and placebo recipients.

The treatment here: 15 to 20 received Ad26.COV2.S at low or high dose, single or two shots; a few received placebo; per-sample allocation not given. All samples were drawn on day 63, counting from the first vaccine or placebo injection. In Boston, the donor was an adult between 18-55 years of age. Germline V gene sequence: CDR1 SGHRS, CDR2 YFSETQ. This CDR3 region has 14 residues. Trimming pared 4 bases from V and 1 base from J, leaving 9 bases between. Worth noting for this clone: The antigen remains unidentified.

TCRdb keeps only in-frame clones here, not all; method: immunoSEQ multiplex PCR. The repertoire holds about 680,000 clones, with approximately 88% as singletons. Sequenced material: peripheral blood, taken in a trial of Ad26.COV2.S vaccine versus placebo. The TCR sequence derives from a person between 18 and 65 years old who received the Ad26.COV2.S COVID-19 vaccine or a placebo. V is TRBV5-1 and J is TRBJ2-1, with D possibly being TRBD1 (6 bases). The CDR3 reads CASSRTDSYNEQFF. CDR3 in DNA: TGCGCCAGCAGCCGGACAGATTCCTACAATGAGCAGTTCTTC.